Listed here are 4 T cell receptor beta chains from one sample, sequenced in a study of regulatory T cells in long-lasting Graves disease. The time point: newly diagnosed GD, antithyroid drugs for less than 3 months. After RNA was extracted from PBMCs, the TCR library was made from it. Through Arm-PCR of CDR3 regions and iRepertoire HTBI primers, TCR beta libraries were built. Via MiXCR, TCRdb re-called the multiplex PCR reads, giving one row per CDR3 protein. This table has about 360,000 distinct CDR3 sequences, 16% appearing once. These data also formed part of another study, on T cells in Graves' hyperthyroidism and ophthalmopathy.

The specimen comprised peripheral blood mononuclear cells (PBMCs), sampled at new diagnosis, from a patient treated with antithyroid drugs. All receptors derive from a woman between 18 and 30 years old with Graves disease.

This clonotype was seen repeatedly, ten times or more. This chain links TRBV27 with TRBJ1-4; D is possibly TRBD1 (5 bases). Trimming pared 1 base from V and 3 bases from J, leaving 15 bases between. This CDR3 comprises 17 residues. Germline V gene data show CDR1 as MNHEY and CDR2 as SMNVEV (reference sequence). The CDR3 DNA follows: TGTGCCAGCAGTTTATTTTGGACAAGGGGACCTAATGAAAAACTGTTTTTT. Translating gives CASSLFWTRGPNEKLFF. Full variable domain (outside the CDR3, taken from reference TRBV27 and TRBJ1-4): EAQVTQNPRYLITVTGKKLTVTCSQNMNHEYMSWYRQDPGLGLRQIYYSMNVEVTDKGDVPEGYKVSRKEKRNFPLILESPSPNQTSLYFCASSLFWTRGPNEKLFFGSGTQLSVL.

There are a few counts of this clonotype. The rearrangement joins TRBV4-1 to TRBJ2-1; TRBD2 aligns across 7 bases. Germline V gene data show CDR1 as MGHRA and CDR2 as YSYEKL. The CDR3 has 15 amino acids. V shed 0 bases and J 7 bases; nucleotides not matched to a gene: 6. The CDR3 DNA is TGCGCCAGCAGCCAAGAAGCTAGCGGAGGGAATGAGCAGTTCTTC. Protein: CASSQEASGGNEQFF.

This chain uses TRBV6-5 with TRBJ2-7; TRBD1 is a possible D gene (5 bases). Germline CDR1 reads MNHEY; CDR2 reads SVGAGI. The CDR3 has 12 amino acids. V dropped 0 bases and J dropped 6 bases, with 6 bases sitting between them. CDR3 DNA: TGTGCCAGCAGTTACTCAGGGGTCGAGCAGTACTTC. As protein: CASSYSGVEQYF.

This chain uses TRBV28 with TRBJ1-2; D gene unclear. Germline V gene sequence: CDR1 MDHEN, CDR2 SYDVKM. V was trimmed by 5 bases and J by 2 bases, leaving 18 bases between them. The CDR3 extends over 16 amino acids. CDR3 residues: CASSQWVSGLNYGYTF. DNA of the CDR3: TGTGCCAGCAGTCAATGGGTCAGCGGTTTAAACTATGGCTACACCTTC.